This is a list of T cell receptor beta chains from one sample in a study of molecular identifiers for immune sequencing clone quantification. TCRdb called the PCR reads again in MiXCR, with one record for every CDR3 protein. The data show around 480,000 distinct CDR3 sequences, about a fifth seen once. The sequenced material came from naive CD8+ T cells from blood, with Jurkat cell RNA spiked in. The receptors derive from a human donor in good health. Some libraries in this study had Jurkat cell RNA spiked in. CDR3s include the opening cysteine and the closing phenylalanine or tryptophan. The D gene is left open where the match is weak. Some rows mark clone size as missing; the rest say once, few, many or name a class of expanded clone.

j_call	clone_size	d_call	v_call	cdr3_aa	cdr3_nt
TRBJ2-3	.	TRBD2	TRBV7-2	CASSEQKLRGGPPDTQYF	TGTGCCAGCAGCGAGCAAAAGCTACGGGGGGGGCCTCCAGATACGCAGTATTTT
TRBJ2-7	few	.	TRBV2	CASSVEGLPYEQYF	TGTGCCAGCAGTGTGGAGGGGCTGCCCTACGAGCAGTACTTC
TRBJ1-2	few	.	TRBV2	CASRNYGYTF	TGTGCCAGCCGTAACTATGGCTACACCTTC
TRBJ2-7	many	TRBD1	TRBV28	CASSSLKTGVNYEQYF	TGTGCCAGCAGTTCACTCAAAACAGGGGTGAACTACGAGCAGTACTTC
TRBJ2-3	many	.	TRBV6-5	CASNPGTGPSTDTQYF	TGTGCCAGCAACCCAGGAACAGGGCCTAGCACAGATACGCAGTATTTT
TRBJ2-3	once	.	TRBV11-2	CASSFLPGPTDTQYF	TGTGCCAGCAGCTTTCTCCCTGGACCCACAGATACGCAGTATTTT
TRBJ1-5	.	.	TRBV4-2	CASSQEPGTSNQPQHF	TGTGCCAGCAGCCAAGAACCCGGGACGAGCAATCAGCCCCAGCATTTT
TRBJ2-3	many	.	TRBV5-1	CASRGAPSTDTQYF	TGCGCCAGCAGAGGAGCCCCTAGCACAGATACGCAGTATTTT
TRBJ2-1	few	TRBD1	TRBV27	CASSFVSGPHAGQGYNEQFF	TGTGCCAGCAGTTTTGTGTCTGGCCCCCACGCGGGACAGGGGTACAATGAGCAGTTCTTC
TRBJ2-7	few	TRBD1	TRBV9	CASSDPRDSQTYEQYF	TGTGCCAGCAGCGACCCGAGGGACAGCCAAACCTACGAGCAGTACTTC
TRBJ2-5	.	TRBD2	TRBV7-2	CANVAGEDLIGKTQYF	TGTGCCAACGTGGCGGGAGAGGACTTGATCGGGAAGACCCAGTACTTC
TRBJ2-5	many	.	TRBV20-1	CSVRLVPGGTQYF	TGCAGTGTCCGACTAGTGCCTGGGGGGACCCAGTACTTC
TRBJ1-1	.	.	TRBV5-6	CASSPETNTEAFF	TGTGCCAGCAGCCCGGAAACGAACACTGAAGCTTTCTTT
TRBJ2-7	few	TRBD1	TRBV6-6	CASSYGQANYEQYF	TGTGCCAGCAGTTATGGACAGGCCAACTACGAGCAGTACTTC
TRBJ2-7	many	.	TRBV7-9	CASSSKDWPYEQYF	TGTGCCAGCAGCTCAAAGGACTGGCCCTACGAGCAGTACTTC
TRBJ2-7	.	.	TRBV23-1	CASSQKVPLAYEQYF	TGCGCCAGCAGTCAAAAGGTTCCTTTGGCCTACGAGCAGTACTTC
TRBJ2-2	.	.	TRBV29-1	CSVVGPRGIDTGELFF	TGTAGCGTTGTGGGACCGAGAGGGATTGACACCGGGGAGCTGTTTTTT
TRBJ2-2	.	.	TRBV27	CASSPSLNTGELFF	TGTGCCAGCAGTCCGTCACTGAACACCGGGGAGCTGTTTTTT
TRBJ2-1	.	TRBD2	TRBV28	CASSINLLAAPYNEQFF	TGTGCCAGCAGCATCAACCTACTAGCGGCCCCTTACAATGAGCAGTTCTTC
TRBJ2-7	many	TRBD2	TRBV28	CASRTLGLAARQGSYEQYF	TGTGCCAGCCGTACCCTGGGGCTAGCGGCGCGACAAGGGTCCTACGAGCAGTACTTC
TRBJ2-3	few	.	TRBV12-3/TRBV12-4	CASSLAPTGSPDTQYF	TGTGCCAGCAGTTTAGCGCCTACAGGGTCCCCAGATACGCAGTATTTT
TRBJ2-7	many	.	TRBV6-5	CASSYGRQQYF	TGTGCCAGCAGTTACGGGAGGCAGCAGTACTTC
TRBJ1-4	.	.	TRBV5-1	CASSFSGFNEKLFF	TGCGCCAGCAGCTTTTCAGGGTTTAATGAAAAACTGTTTTTT
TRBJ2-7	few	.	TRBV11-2	CASSLETQFSTYEQYF	TGTGCCAGCAGCTTAGAGACACAGTTTTCAACCTACGAGCAGTACTTC
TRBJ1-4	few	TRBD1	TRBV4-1	CASSQAQGVGKLFF	TGCGCCAGCAGCCAGGCCCAGGGGGTCGGAAAACTGTTTTTT
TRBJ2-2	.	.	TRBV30	CAWSGGLTVANTGELFF	TGTGCCTGGAGTGGAGGTCTTACAGTAGCGAACACCGGGGAGCTGTTTTTT
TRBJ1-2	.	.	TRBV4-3	CASSQEIGGTNYGYTF	TGCGCCAGCAGCCAAGAAATCGGCGGAACTAACTATGGCTACACCTTC
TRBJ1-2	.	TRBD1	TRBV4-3	CASSQVMPGGNGYTF	TGCGCCAGCAGCCAAGTGATGCCAGGGGGCAATGGCTACACCTTC
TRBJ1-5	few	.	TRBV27	CASRLTGSNQPQHF	TGTGCCAGCAGGCTTACAGGGAGCAATCAGCCCCAGCATTTT
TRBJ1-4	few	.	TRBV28	CASSPYLLGESTNEKLFF	TGTGCCAGCAGTCCTTATCTCCTCGGGGAGTCAACTAATGAAAAACTGTTTTTT
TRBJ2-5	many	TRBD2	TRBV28	CASSLSGTSPGSGTQYF	TGTGCCAGCAGTTTATCGGGGACTAGCCCTGGATCGGGGACCCAGTACTTC
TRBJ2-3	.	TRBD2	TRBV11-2	CASSLWASGGGGGDTQYF	TGTGCCAGCAGCTTATGGGCTAGCGGGGGGGGCGGTGGAGATACGCAGTATTTT
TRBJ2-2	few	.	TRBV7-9	CASSSPLASGELFF	TGTGCCAGCAGTTCCCCTTTGGCCTCCGGGGAGCTGTTTTTT
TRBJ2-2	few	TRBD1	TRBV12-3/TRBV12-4	CASSRTGWSNTGELFF	TGTGCCAGCAGTCGGACAGGGTGGTCGAACACCGGGGAGCTGTTTTTT
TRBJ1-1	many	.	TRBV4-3	CASSQFNRVNTEAFF	TGCGCCAGCAGCCAATTTAACAGAGTGAACACTGAAGCTTTCTTT
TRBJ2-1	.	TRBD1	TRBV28	CASSIHGQGSYNEQFF	TGTGCCAGCAGTATCCACGGACAGGGCTCCTACAATGAGCAGTTCTTC
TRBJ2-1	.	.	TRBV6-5	CASTKSLGLANNEQFF	TGTGCCAGCACTAAATCGCTGGGACTCGCAAACAATGAGCAGTTCTTC